The rows below give T cell receptor beta chains drawn from one sample of a study of identifying expanded T cells in peripheral blood. Data came from immunoSEQ multiplex PCR; TCRdb stores just in-frame clones and leaves some out. Among 100,000 to 110,000 clones listed, approximately 88% were seen once. The material sequenced was blood. These receptor sequences come from a person aged 18 to 70 in good health. Both conserved end residues are part of each CDR3. A D gene is named only where the DNA matches it firmly. For some rows the clone size is stated as once, few or many, or as a class when expanded; others skip it.

V: TRBV19
J: TRBJ1-2
D: .
size: .
CDR3: CASSISGEEQKYYGYTF
DNA: TGTGCCAGTAGTATTTCTGGAGAGGAACAAAAGTACTATGGCTACACCTTC

V: TRBV11-2
J: TRBJ2-5
D: TRBD2
size: .
CDR3: CASRRPGGGGQETQYF
DNA: TGTGCCAGCAGGAGACCAGGCGGGGGGGGTCAAGAGACCCAGTACTTC

V: TRBV4-3
J: TRBJ1-2
D: .
size: .
CDR3: CASSQEKVNYGYTF
DNA: TGCGCCAGCAGCCAAGAGAAGGTTAACTATGGCTACACCTTC

V: TRBV5-6
J: TRBJ2-3
D: .
size: .
CDR3: CASSYKTDTQYF
DNA: TGTGCCAGCAGCTATAAAACAGATACGCAGTATTTT

V: TRBV2
J: TRBJ2-1
D: TRBD2
size: .
CDR3: CASSDGTSVTYNEQFF
DNA: TGTGCCAGCAGTGACGGGACTAGCGTAACCTACAATGAGCAGTTCTTC

V: TRBV30
J: TRBJ2-3
D: .
size: .
CDR3: CAWGTYTDTQYF
DNA: TGTGCCTGGGGGACGTACACAGATACGCAGTATTTT

V: TRBV11-2
J: TRBJ2-2
D: TRBD1
size: .
CDR3: CASSRLAGTGGTGELFF
DNA: TGTGCCAGCAGCCGATTGGCCGGGACAGGCGGCACCGGGGAGCTGTTTTTT

V: TRBV10-3
J: TRBJ1-6
D: TRBD1
size: few
CDR3: CAIKGQGGTYNSPLHF
DNA: TGTGCCATCAAAGGACAGGGGGGAACCTATAATTCACCCCTCCACTTT

V: TRBV5-1
J: TRBJ1-2
D: .
size: .
CDR3: CASSLSGGRGYTF
DNA: TGCGCCAGCAGCTTGTCGGGGGGGAGAGGCTACACCTTC

V: TRBV5-1
J: TRBJ2-1
D: .
size: .
CDR3: CASSLSDRYNEQFF
DNA: TGCGCCAGCAGCTTGAGCGACAGGTACAATGAGCAGTTCTTC

V: TRBV5-1
J: TRBJ1-4
D: TRBD1
size: .
CDR3: CASSLTGVQVNEKLFF
DNA: TGCGCCAGCAGCTTGACAGGGGTGCAAGTTAATGAAAAACTGTTTTTT

V: TRBV5-1
J: TRBJ1-2
D: .
size: .
CDR3: CASSEIFQTDARGYTF
DNA: TGCGCCAGCAGCGAGATATTTCAGACCGACGCCAGGGGCTACACCTTC

V: TRBV7-3
J: TRBJ2-1
D: TRBD2
size: .
CDR3: CASSLQTSGVYEQFF
DNA: TGTGCCAGCAGCTTACAGACTAGCGGGGTCTATGAGCAGTTCTTC

V: TRBV6-1
J: TRBJ1-4
D: TRBD1
size: .
CDR3: CASSRPRGRGEKLFF
DNA: TGTGCCAGCAGTCGCCCCAGGGGGCGTGGTGAAAAACTGTTTTTT

V: TRBV29-1
J: TRBJ1-1
D: .
size: .
CDR3: CSVPAPSGTEAFF
DNA: TGCAGCGTTCCGGCCCCCAGTGGGACTGAAGCTTTCTTT

V: TRBV4-1
J: TRBJ2-7
D: TRBD1
size: few
CDR3: CASAKDRVYEQYF
DNA: TGCGCCAGCGCCAAGGACAGGGTCTACGAGCAGTACTTC

V: TRBV2
J: TRBJ2-7
D: TRBD1
size: .
CDR3: CASTGTGFYEQYF
DNA: TGTGCCAGCACCGGGACAGGGTTCTACGAGCAGTACTTC

V: TRBV27
J: TRBJ1-2
D: .
size: once
CDR3: CASSLKWANYGYTF
DNA: TGTGCCAGCAGTTTGAAATGGGCTAACTATGGCTACACCTTC

V: TRBV27
J: TRBJ1-5
D: .
size: once
CDR3: CASNKQTVNQPQHF
DNA: TGTGCCAGCAATAAACAGACAGTCAATCAGCCCCAGCATTTT

V: TRBV6-5
J: TRBJ2-7
D: TRBD1
size: .
CDR3: CAGSLTGGKHEQYF
DNA: TGTGCCGGCAGTTTAACAGGGGGCAAGCACGAGCAGTACTTC

V: TRBV20-1
J: TRBJ1-2
D: .
size: .
CDR3: CSARVGVGYTF
DNA: TGCAGTGCTAGAGTGGGGGTAGGCTACACCTTC

V: TRBV5-1
J: TRBJ2-3
D: .
size: few
CDR3: CASSPGSFTDTQYF
DNA: TGCGCCAGCAGCCCGGGGTCCTTCACAGATACGCAGTATTTT

V: TRBV5-8
J: TRBJ1-5
D: .
size: .
CDR3: CASSRGRDGQPQHF
DNA: TGTGCCAGCAGCCGGGGAAGAGATGGTCAGCCCCAGCATTTT

V: TRBV14
J: TRBJ2-5
D: .
size: .
CDR3: CASSLVRGGLQETQYF
DNA: TGTGCCAGCAGCCTAGTCCGAGGGGGGTTACAAGAGACCCAGTACTTC

V: TRBV6-4
J: TRBJ1-2
D: .
size: .
CDR3: CASSRYGAGDGYTF
DNA: TGTGCCAGCAGCCGATATGGGGCAGGGGACGGCTACACCTTC

V: TRBV13
J: TRBJ2-7
D: .
size: .
CDR3: CASSLSAGYEQYF
DNA: TGTGCCAGCAGCTTATCGGCCGGGTACGAGCAGTACTTC

V: TRBV5-4
J: TRBJ2-3
D: TRBD2
size: .
CDR3: CASSLGGRRADTQYF
DNA: TGTGCCAGCAGCTTGGGCGGGAGGAGGGCAGATACGCAGTATTTT

V: TRBV21-1
J: TRBJ2-7
D: .
size: .
CDR3: CASSKEEKLDREPYEQYF
DNA: TGTGCCAGCAGCAAAGAGGAAAAACTGGACAGGGAACCCTACGAGCAGTACTTC

V: TRBV5-4
J: TRBJ2-2
D: .
size: .
CDR3: CASSDYGTKNTGELFF
DNA: TGTGCCAGCAGCGACTACGGGACAAAGAACACCGGGGAGCTGTTTTTT

V: TRBV7-9
J: TRBJ2-1
D: .
size: .
CDR3: CASSLGVGGTDNEQFF
DNA: TGTGCCAGCAGCTTAGGGGTTGGAGGGACAGACAATGAGCAGTTCTTC

V: TRBV12-5
J: TRBJ1-6
D: .
size: .
CDR3: CASGPAASFGSPLHF
DNA: TGTGCTAGTGGTCCCGCGGCGTCCTTTGGTTCACCCCTCCACTTT